The TCR beta chain described here comes from a study of CD8 T cells in Susac syndrome. About 0.45 to 1 ug RNA was reverse transcribed with random hexamers. TCRdb used MiXCR to reprocess the immunoSEQ multiplex PCR reads, holding one entry per CDR3 protein. This sample has roughly 200,000 distinct CDR3 sequences, with about 94% found just once. The CDR3 runs to 13 residues. Trimming stripped 0 bases from V and 9 bases from J, with 15 bases between. Germline-derived CDR1 and CDR2 are GTSNPN and SVGIG (reference sequence). TCR beta from blood CD8+ and CD4+ T cells was sequenced. The receptor comes from a human donor in good health. What was sequenced was CD4+ T cells from PBMCs. V and J are TRBV30 and TRBJ2-7; the D call may be TRBD1 or TRBD2 (5 bases each). DNA for the CDR3: TGTGCCTGGAGTGTCCTCGGGGCTACGCCGCAGTACTTC. Its translation: CAWSVLGATPQYF.